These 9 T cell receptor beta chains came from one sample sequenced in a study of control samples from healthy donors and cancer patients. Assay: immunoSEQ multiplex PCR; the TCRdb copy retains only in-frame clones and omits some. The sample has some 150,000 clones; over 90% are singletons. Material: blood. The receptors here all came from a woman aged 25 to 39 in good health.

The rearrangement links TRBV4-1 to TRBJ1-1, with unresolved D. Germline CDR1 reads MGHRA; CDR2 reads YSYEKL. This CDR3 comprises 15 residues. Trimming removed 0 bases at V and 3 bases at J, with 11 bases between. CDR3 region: CASSQDPRLYTEAFF. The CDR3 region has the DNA TGCGCCAGCAGCCAAGATCCTAGGCTCTACACTGAAGCTTTCTTT.

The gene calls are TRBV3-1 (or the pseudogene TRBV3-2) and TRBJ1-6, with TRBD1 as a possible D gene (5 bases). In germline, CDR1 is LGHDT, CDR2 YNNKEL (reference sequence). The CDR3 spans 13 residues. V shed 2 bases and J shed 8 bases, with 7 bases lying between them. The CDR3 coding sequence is TGTGCCAGCAGCCAATGGGGCGATTCACCCCTCCACTTT. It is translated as CASSQWGDSPLHF.

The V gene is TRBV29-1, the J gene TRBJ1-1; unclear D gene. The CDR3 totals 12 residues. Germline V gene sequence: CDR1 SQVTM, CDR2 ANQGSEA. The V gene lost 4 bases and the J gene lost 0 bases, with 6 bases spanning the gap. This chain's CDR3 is CSVGAVNTEAFF. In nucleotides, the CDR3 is TGCAGCGTTGGGGCAGTGAACACTGAAGCTTTCTTT.

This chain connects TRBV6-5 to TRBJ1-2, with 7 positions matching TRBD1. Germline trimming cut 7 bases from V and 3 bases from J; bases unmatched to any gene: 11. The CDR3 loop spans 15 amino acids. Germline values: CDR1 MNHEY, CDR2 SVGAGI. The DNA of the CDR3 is TGTGCCAGCACTATGGGCCAGGGGGGGTACTATGGCTACACCTTC. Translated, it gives CASTMGQGGYYGYTF.

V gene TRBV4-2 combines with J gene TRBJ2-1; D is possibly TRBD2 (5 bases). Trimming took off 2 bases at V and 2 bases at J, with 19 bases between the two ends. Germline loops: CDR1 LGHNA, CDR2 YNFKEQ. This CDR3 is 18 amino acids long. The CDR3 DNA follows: TGTGCCAGCAGCCAAAGTTTGGCGGGCGAGCCCCCCTACAATGAGCAGTTCTTC. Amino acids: CASSQSLAGEPPYNEQFF.

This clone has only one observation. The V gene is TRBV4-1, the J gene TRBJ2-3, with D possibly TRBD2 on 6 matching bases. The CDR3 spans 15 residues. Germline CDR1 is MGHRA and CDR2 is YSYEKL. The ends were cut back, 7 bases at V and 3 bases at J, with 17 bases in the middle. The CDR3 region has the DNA TGCGCCAGCACCTCCTCCGGGAGATGGACAGATACGCAGTATTTT. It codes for CASTSSGRWTDTQYF.

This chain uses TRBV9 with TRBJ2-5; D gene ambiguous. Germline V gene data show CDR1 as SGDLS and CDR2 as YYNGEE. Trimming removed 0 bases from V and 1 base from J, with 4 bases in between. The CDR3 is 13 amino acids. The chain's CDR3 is CASSVEGQETQYF. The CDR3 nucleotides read TGTGCCAGCAGCGTAGAGGGCCAAGAGACCCAGTACTTC.

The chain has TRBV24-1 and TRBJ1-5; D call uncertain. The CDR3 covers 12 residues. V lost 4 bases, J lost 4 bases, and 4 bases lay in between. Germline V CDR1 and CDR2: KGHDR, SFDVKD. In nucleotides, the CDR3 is TGTGCCACCAGTGAAAGTAATCAGCCCCAGCATTTT. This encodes CATSESNQPQHF.

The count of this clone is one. The DNA of the CDR3 is TGTGCCAGCTCACGACGACAGGGGGAGAACACTGAAGCTTTCTTT. Residues: CASSRRQGENTEAFF. This rearrangement joins TRBV18 to TRBJ1-1; 9 bases agree with TRBD1. There are 15 residues in the CDR3. Per germline, CDR1 KGHSH and CDR2 LQKENI. After removal of 4 bases from V and 1 base from J, the junction contained 4 bases not matched to a gene. The full variable domain, rest sourced from reference TRBV18 and TRBJ1-1, is NAGVMQNPRHLVRRRGQEARLRCSPMKGHSHVYWYRQLPEEGLKFMVYLQKENIIDESGMPKERFSAEFPKEGPSILRIQQVVRGDSAAYFCASSRRQGENTEAFFGQGTRLTVV.